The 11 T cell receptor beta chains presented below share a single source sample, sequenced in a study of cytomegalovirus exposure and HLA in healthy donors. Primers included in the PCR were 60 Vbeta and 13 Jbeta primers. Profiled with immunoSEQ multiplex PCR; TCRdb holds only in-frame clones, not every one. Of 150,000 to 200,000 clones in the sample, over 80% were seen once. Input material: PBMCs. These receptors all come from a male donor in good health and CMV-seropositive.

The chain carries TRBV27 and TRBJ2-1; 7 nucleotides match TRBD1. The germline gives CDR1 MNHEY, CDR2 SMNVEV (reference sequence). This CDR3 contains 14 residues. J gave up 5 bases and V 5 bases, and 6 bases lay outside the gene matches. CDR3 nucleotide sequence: TGTGCCAGCAGTCCCCAGGGGGTAAACAATGAGCAGTTCTTC. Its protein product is CASSPQGVNNEQFF.

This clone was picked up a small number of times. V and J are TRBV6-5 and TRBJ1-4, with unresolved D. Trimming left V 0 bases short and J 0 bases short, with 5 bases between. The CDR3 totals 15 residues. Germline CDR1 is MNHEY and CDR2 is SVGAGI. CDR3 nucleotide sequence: TGTGCCAGCAGTTACTCGGCGGCAACTAATGAAAAACTGTTTTTT. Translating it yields CASSYSAATNEKLFF.

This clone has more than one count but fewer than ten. The CDR3 DNA is TGTGCCAGCAGTGAGCGGCAGGGCGGCGCCGGGGAGCTGTTTTTT. It encodes CASSERQGGAGELFF. The chain recombines TRBV2 with TRBJ2-2; TRBD1 might be the D (5 bases). V was shortened by 3 bases and J by 6 bases, with 14 bases between the two germline ends. Germline assignment: CDR1 SNHLY and CDR2 FYNNEI. The CDR3 is 15 amino acids.

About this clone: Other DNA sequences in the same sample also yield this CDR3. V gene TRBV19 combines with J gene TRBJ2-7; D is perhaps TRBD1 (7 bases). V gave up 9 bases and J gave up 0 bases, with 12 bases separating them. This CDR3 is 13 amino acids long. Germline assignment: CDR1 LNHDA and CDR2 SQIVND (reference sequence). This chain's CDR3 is CASSGGISYEQYF. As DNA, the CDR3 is TGTGCCAGCTCAGGGGGGATCTCCTACGAGCAGTACTTC.

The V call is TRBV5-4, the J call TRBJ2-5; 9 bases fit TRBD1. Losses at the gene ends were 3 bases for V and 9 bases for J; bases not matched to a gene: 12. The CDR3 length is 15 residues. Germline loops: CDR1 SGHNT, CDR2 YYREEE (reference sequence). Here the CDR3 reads CASSSLTGGVGAQYF. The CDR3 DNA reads TGTGCCAGCAGCTCCCTGACAGGGGGGGTGGGGGCCCAGTACTTC.

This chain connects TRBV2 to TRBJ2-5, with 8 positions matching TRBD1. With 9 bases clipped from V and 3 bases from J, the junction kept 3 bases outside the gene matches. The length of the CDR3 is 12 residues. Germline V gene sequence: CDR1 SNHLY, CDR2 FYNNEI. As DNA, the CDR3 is TGTGCCAGGCGGACAGGGAAAGAGACCCAGTACTTC. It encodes CARRTGKETQYF.

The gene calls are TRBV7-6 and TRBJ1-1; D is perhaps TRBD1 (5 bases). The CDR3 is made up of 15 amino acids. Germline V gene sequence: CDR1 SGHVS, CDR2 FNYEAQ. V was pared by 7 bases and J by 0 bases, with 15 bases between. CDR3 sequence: CASTPGAGMNTEAFF. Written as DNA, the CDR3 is TGTGCCAGCACCCCTGGGGCAGGGATGAACACTGAAGCTTTCTTT.

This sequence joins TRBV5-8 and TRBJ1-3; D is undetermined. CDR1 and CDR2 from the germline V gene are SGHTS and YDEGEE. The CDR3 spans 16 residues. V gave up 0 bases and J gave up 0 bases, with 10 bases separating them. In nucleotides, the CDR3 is TGTGCCAGCAGCTTGGATACGGTTCACTCTGGAAACACCATATATTTT. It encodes CASSLDTVHSGNTIYF.

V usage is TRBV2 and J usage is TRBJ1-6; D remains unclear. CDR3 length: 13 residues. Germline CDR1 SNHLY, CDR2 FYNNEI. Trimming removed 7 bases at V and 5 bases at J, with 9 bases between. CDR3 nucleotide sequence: TGTGCCAGCATCCGACAAGATAATTCACCCCTCCACTTT. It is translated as CASIRQDNSPLHF.

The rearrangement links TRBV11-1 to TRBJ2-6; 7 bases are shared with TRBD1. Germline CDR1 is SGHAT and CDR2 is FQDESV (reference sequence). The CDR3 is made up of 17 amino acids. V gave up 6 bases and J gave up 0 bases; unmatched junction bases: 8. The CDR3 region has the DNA TGTGCCAGCAGTCGACAGGGTGGAGCCTCTGGGGCCAACGTCCTGACTTTC. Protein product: CASSRQGGASGANVLTF.

CDR3 amino acids: CASRRASNQPQHF. Written as DNA, the CDR3 is TGTGCCAGTAGGCGGGCTAGCAATCAGCCCCAGCATTTT. The chain has TRBV19 and TRBJ1-5; D is undetermined. This CDR3 region has 13 residues. Trimming pared 6 bases from V and 0 bases from J, leaving 6 bases between. Germline V CDR1 and CDR2: LNHDA, SQIVND (reference sequence).